This is a list of T cell receptor beta chains from one sample in a study of T cells after yellow fever vaccination. MiXCR, applied by TCRdb to the 5' RACE reads, yields one record per CDR3 protein. The sample holds roughly 68,000 distinct CDR3 sequences, less than 8.5% seen once. Sequencing was performed on CD8+ T cells sorted from PBMCs, taken around 45 days after the first yellow fever vaccination. Receptor source: a man between 18 and 29 years old who received the YFV17D yellow fever vaccine. Both conserved end residues are part of each CDR3. D genes are given only for firm matches. Expanded clones are given a class, and other clones once, few, many or no size at all.

j_gene,abundance,v_gene,d_gene,CDR3aa,CDR3nt
TRBJ2-5,many,TRBV28,.,CASSLSVQTQYF,TGTGCCAGCAGTTTATCCGTCCAGACCCAGTACTTC
TRBJ2-1,few,TRBV29-1,.,CSVEGGTYNEQFF,TGCAGCGTTGAGGGGGGCACCTACAATGAGCAGTTCTTC
TRBJ2-1,many,TRBV27,TRBD1,CASSFLATGYRNEQFF,TGTGCCAGCAGTTTCTTGGCGACAGGGTATAGGAATGAGCAGTTCTTC
TRBJ2-1,many,TRBV9,TRBD2,CASSAGLELYNEQFF,TGTGCCAGCAGCGCCGGACTAGAGCTGTACAATGAGCAGTTCTTC
TRBJ2-7,many,TRBV7-6,TRBD2,CASSLYWGGAYEQYF,TGTGCCAGCAGCTTATATTGGGGGGGGGCCTACGAGCAGTACTTC
TRBJ2-3,few,TRBV4-3,.,CASSQAPGKSTDTQYF,TGCGCCAGCAGCCAAGCCCCCGGGAAGAGCACAGATACGCAGTATTTT
TRBJ2-1,few,TRBV4-3,.,CASSQNGGGPNYNEQFF,TGCGCCAGCAGCCAGAACGGCGGCGGACCGAACTACAATGAGCAGTTCTTC
TRBJ2-7,many,TRBV11-2,TRBD1,CASSDRDRGLYEQYF,TGTGCCAGCAGCGATCGGGACAGGGGGCTCTACGAGCAGTACTTC
TRBJ1-2,.,TRBV29-1,.,CSVDGQGGNYGYTF,TGCAGCGTTGATGGGCAGGGCGGCAACTATGGCTACACCTTC
TRBJ2-1,many,TRBV20-1,.,CSARDDKGPRSYNEQFF,TGCAGTGCTAGAGATGATAAGGGACCCCGCTCCTACAATGAGCAGTTCTTC
TRBJ2-7,.,TRBV27,.,CASSFGGGYEQYF,TGTGCCAGCAGTTTTGGGGGAGGCTACGAGCAGTACTTC
TRBJ1-2,few,TRBV12-3/TRBV12-4,.,CASSFARDYGYTF,TGTGCCAGCAGTTTTGCGAGGGACTATGGCTACACCTTC
TRBJ1-6,many,TRBV6-1,TRBD1,CASSGTGDTLHF,TGTGCCAGCAGTGGGACAGGGGATACCCTCCACTTT
TRBJ1-2,few,TRBV7-2,TRBD1,CASSFPDRGRANYGYTF,TGTGCCAGCAGCTTTCCGGACAGGGGACGAGCTAACTATGGCTACACCTTC
TRBJ2-3,.,TRBV6-2/TRBV6-3,TRBD1,CASSYPGQWNF,TGTGCCAGCAGTTACCCGGGACAGTGGAATTTT
TRBJ2-3,many,TRBV15,TRBD2,CATSRSGLATDTQYF,TGTGCCACCAGCAGGTCTGGACTAGCGACAGATACGCAGTATTTT
TRBJ2-1,many,TRBV7-6,.,CASSSEGTYNEQFF,TGTGCCAGCAGCTCCGAGGGAACCTACAATGAGCAGTTCTTC
TRBJ1-1,.,TRBV7-9,.,CASSKGKAEAFF,TGTGCCAGCAGTAAGGGGAAGGCTGAAGCTTTCTTT
TRBJ1-5,many,TRBV7-2,.,CASSPGRWSGQPQHF,TGTGCCAGCAGCCCCGGACGGTGGTCGGGTCAGCCCCAGCATTTT
TRBJ1-1,many,TRBV29-1,.,CSVVSRAGTEAFF,TGCAGCGTTGTCAGCAGGGCTGGGACTGAAGCTTTCTTT
TRBJ1-3,.,TRBV9,.,CASADMYGNTIYF,TGTGCCAGCGCCGATATGTACGGAAACACCATATATTTT
TRBJ2-5,few,TRBV4-3,.,CASSRHKTVRGPQETQYF,TGCGCCAGCAGCCGCCACAAGACGGTGCGGGGGCCCCAAGAGACCCAGTACTTC
TRBJ2-7,many,TRBV12-3/TRBV12-4,.,CASSLQVYEQYF,TGTGCCAGCAGCCTCCAGGTTTACGAGCAGTACTTC
TRBJ2-3,many,TRBV15,TRBD2,CATSRERGGPDTQYF,TGTGCCACCAGCAGAGAGCGGGGGGGCCCAGATACGCAGTATTTT
TRBJ2-2,.,TRBV12-3/TRBV12-4,.,CASSPRTGELFF,TGTGCCAGCAGTCCACGGACCGGGGAGCTGTTTTTT
TRBJ2-1,many,TRBV7-9,TRBD2,CASSLGLAGFEQFF,TGTGCCAGCAGCTTAGGACTAGCGGGGTTTGAGCAGTTCTTC
TRBJ2-7,few,TRBV24-1,TRBD1,CATSTAADRGYEQYF,TGTGCCACCAGTACCGCCGCCGACAGGGGCTACGAGCAGTACTTC
TRBJ2-3,many,TRBV5-1,.,CASSLALTGWTDTQYF,TGCGCCAGCAGCTTGGCCCTAACAGGGTGGACAGATACGCAGTATTTT
TRBJ1-6,.,TRBV7-6,.,CACSPSWGPGDSPLHF,TGTGCCTGCAGCCCATCCTGGGGCCCAGGGGATTCACCCCTCCACTTT
TRBJ1-2,.,TRBV29-1,.,CSVVVWGGYGYTF,TGCAGCGTTGTTGTATGGGGTGGTTATGGCTACACCTTC
TRBJ1-5,.,TRBV7-8,.,CASSFEWEPQHF,TGTGCCAGCAGCTTCGAGTGGGAGCCCCAGCATTTT
TRBJ1-1,few,TRBV4-2,.,CASSQEQGTDTEAFF,TGTGCCAGCAGCCAAGAACAGGGTACGGACACTGAAGCTTTCTTT
TRBJ1-2,many,TRBV18,TRBD1,CASSPRRTGGYGYTF,TGTGCCAGCTCACCTAGACGGACAGGGGGCTATGGCTACACCTTC
TRBJ2-1,many,TRBV24-1,.,CATSDYRSSRHNEQFF,TGTGCCACCAGTGATTACCGCAGCTCGAGGCACAATGAGCAGTTCTTC
TRBJ2-2,many,TRBV9,.,CASSVRNTGELFF,TGTGCCAGCAGCGTCAGGAACACCGGGGAGCTGTTTTTT
TRBJ1-6,.,TRBV6-1,.,CASSPQGFYNSPLHF,TGTGCCAGCAGTCCACAAGGTTTCTATAATTCACCCCTCCACTTT
TRBJ2-2,many,TRBV12-3/TRBV12-4,.,CASAGNEADTGELFF,TGTGCCAGCGCCGGAAATGAGGCGGACACCGGGGAGCTGTTTTTT
TRBJ2-5,many,TRBV14,.,CASSQVGGIQETQYF,TGTGCCAGCAGCCAAGTTGGAGGGATCCAAGAGACCCAGTACTTC
TRBJ1-5,many,TRBV4-2,.,CASSQEFGRGNQPQHF,TGTGCCAGCAGCCAAGAATTCGGCAGGGGCAATCAGCCCCAGCATTTT
TRBJ1-1,few,TRBV6-6,.,CASSYPNGGEAFF,TGTGCCAGCAGTTACCCTAACGGGGGTGAAGCTTTCTTT
TRBJ2-3,many,TRBV27,TRBD2,CASSLNPAGGPNTQYF,TGTGCCAGCAGTTTAAATCCAGCGGGGGGGCCAAATACGCAGTATTTT
TRBJ2-3,many,TRBV6-4,TRBD2,CASSDSGGVTQYF,TGTGCCAGCAGTGACTCCGGGGGGGTAACGCAGTATTTT
TRBJ1-2,many,TRBV13,.,CASSSTETGTEYGYTF,TGTGCCAGCAGCTCGACCGAAACCGGGACGGAGTATGGCTACACCTTC
TRBJ1-1,few,TRBV6-5,TRBD1,CASSYSQGVNTEAFF,TGTGCCAGCAGTTACTCACAGGGGGTGAACACTGAAGCTTTCTTT